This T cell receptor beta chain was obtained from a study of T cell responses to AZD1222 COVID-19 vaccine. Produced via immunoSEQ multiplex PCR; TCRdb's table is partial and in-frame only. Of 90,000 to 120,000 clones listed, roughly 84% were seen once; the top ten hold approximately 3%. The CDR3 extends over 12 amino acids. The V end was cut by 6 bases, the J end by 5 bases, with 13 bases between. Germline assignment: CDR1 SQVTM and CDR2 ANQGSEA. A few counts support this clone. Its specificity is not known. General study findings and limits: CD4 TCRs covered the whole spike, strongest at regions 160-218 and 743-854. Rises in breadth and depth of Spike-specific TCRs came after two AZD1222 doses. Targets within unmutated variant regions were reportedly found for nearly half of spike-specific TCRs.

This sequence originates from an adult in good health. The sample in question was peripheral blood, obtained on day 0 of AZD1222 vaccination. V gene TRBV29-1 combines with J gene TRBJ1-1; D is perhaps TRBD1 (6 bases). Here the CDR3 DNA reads TGCAGCGTAATGGACAGCTCAACTGAAGCTTTCTTT. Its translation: CSVMDSSTEAFF.